This T cell receptor (beta chain) was sequenced during a study of T cell responses to AZD1222 COVID-19 vaccine. Looking at the study overall: Second-dose recipients at about 4 or about 12 weeks were treated as one pooled group. Study findings and constraints: With two AZD1222 doses given, Spike-specific TCR breadth and depth both rose. Donor demographics were predominantly white British with a female majority; clonal diversity may be underestimated.

Clones were sequenced by immunoSEQ multiplex PCR, and TCRdb holds only the in-frame ones, with some missing. Of about 100,000 clones listed, around 90% are singletons. V dropped 2 bases and J dropped 2; count of bases not matched to a gene: 2. Germline values: CDR1 LNHNV, CDR2 YYDKDF (reference sequence). This CDR3 region has 15 residues. Regarding this clone: Its antigen is unidentified.

This TCR derives from an adult in good health. Sequenced material: peripheral blood, taken on day 0 of AZD1222 vaccination. The chain couples TRBV15 to TRBJ1-4, with 7 bases identical to TRBD1. The CDR3 DNA reads TGTGCCACCAGCAGAAAACAGGGGACTAATGAAAAACTGTTTTTT. Amino acids: CATSRKQGTNEKLFF. The full variable domain, in which reference TRBV15 and TRBJ1-4 provide the parts outside the CDR3, is DAMVIQNPRYQVTQFGKPVTLSCSQTLNHNVMYWYQQKSSQAPKLLFHYYDKDFNNEADTPDNFQSRRPNTSFCFLDIRSPGLGDTAMYLCATSRKQGTNEKLFFGSGTQLSVL.